This entry features one T cell receptor (beta chain) sequence. What it recognizes is unknown. Germline CDR1 and CDR2: MNHNS and SASEGT. V dropped 7 bases and J dropped 6 bases, with 19 bases sitting between them. This CDR3 is built from 14 residues. This entry is derived from a study of beta chain features in type 1 diabetes. Background on the study: Patients and healthy donors were similar in age, gender and cell yields. General study findings and limits: More deletions and fewer insertions at VDJ junctions were seen in type 1 diabetes patients.

The isolated RNA, all of it, was reverse transcribed, so expressed TCRB transcripts were what got sequenced. Roughly 3.5 million reads per sample were averaged for naive, central memory and regulatory samples. The method was immunoSEQ multiplex PCR; TCRdb's version includes in-frame clones alone and lacks a portion of them. Among around 300,000 clones listed, roughly 8% were seen once. The source material was central memory CD4+ T cells from blood. The origin of this receptor is a young woman in good health. The chain combines TRBV6-1 with TRBJ2-7; D unresolved. The chain's CDR3 is CASKLSIHRSEQYF. The CDR3 DNA follows: TGTGCCAGCAAGTTGTCTATCCACCGGTCCGAGCAGTACTTC.